These 13 T cell receptor beta chains share one sample of origin, sequenced in a study of blood T cell repertoires in COVID-19. The method was immunoSEQ multiplex PCR; TCRdb's version includes in-frame clones alone and lacks a portion of them. The table lists 150,000 to 200,000 clones, around four fifths of them singletons. What was sequenced was peripheral blood. The receptor source for this set is a man aged 65-85 years who had recovered from COVID-19.

The chain joins TRBV7-2 to TRBJ1-3; the D is unclear. Trimming stripped 3 bases from V and 0 bases from J, with 9 bases between. The V gene's germline CDR1 is SGHTA and CDR2 FQGNSA. The CDR3 consists of 15 residues. Here the CDR3 DNA reads TGTGCCAGCAGCTTGGACGGACTCTCTGGAAACACCATATATTTT. It encodes CASSLDGLSGNTIYF.

This chain joins TRBV24-1 and TRBJ2-1; possible D gene TRBD2, 5 bases. The CDR3 loop spans 13 amino acids. V was pared by 5 bases and J by 8 bases, with 12 bases between. Germline V gene lookup returns CDR1 KGHDR and CDR2 SFDVKD. CDR3 sequence reads: CATSAASFDEQFF. Here the CDR3 DNA reads TGTGCCACCAGTGCCGCTAGCTTCGATGAGCAGTTCTTC.

This clone was detected a few times. The chain joins TRBV15 to TRBJ1-5, with D possibly TRBD1 on 6 matching bases. Germline V lookup: CDR1 LNHNV, CDR2 YYDKDF (reference sequence). The CDR3 runs to 15 residues. The germline V and J ends were trimmed by 2 bases and 7 bases, with 15 bases remaining between them. The CDR3 DNA reads TGTGCCACCAGCAGATCTAAGGGGGAAGCGCAGCCCCAGCATTTT. Encoded protein: CATSRSKGEAQPQHF.

The chain is built from TRBV7-8 and TRBJ1-5; TRBD1 aligns across 10 bases. Germline CDR1 reads SGHVS; CDR2 reads FQNEAQ. The CDR3 is made up of 14 amino acids. V lost 5 bases to trimming and J lost 6 bases; unmatched junction nucleotides: 4. The CDR3 protein is CASSTRQGAQPQHF. The CDR3 DNA reads TGTGCCAGCAGCACTAGACAGGGGGCTCAGCCCCAGCATTTT.

The chain couples TRBV6-5 to TRBJ1-1; unclear D gene. CDR1 and CDR2 (germline): MNHEY, SVGAGI. This CDR3 has 11 amino acids. The germline V and J ends were trimmed by 6 bases and 7 bases, with 9 bases remaining between them. CDR3 amino acids: CASSSGIEAFF. The CDR3 nucleotides read TGTGCCAGCAGCTCCGGTATTGAAGCTTTCTTT.

This clone turned up a few times. The CDR3 loop is CASSLGGGVTAKNIQYF. In nucleotides, the CDR3 is TGTGCCAGCAGCTTGGGAGGGGGAGTCACGGCCAAAAACATTCAGTACTTC. The chain carries TRBV5-6 and TRBJ2-4, with D perhaps matching TRBD1 (6 bases). CDR1 is SGHDT and CDR2 is YYEEEE in the germline V gene. The V and J ends lost 0 bases and 1 base respectively, with 14 bases between them. The CDR3 sequence is 17 residues long. The full variable domain, with the rest looked up from reference TRBV5-6 and TRBJ2-4, is DAGVTQSPTHLIKTRGQQVTLRCSPKSGHDTVSWYQQALGQGPQFIFQYYEEEERQRGNFPDRFSGHQFPNYSSELNVNALLLGDSALYLCASSLGGGVTAKNIQYFGAGTRLSVL.

The chain joins TRBV28 to TRBJ1-3; the D is unclear. The V end was cut by 2 bases, the J end by 1 base, with 9 bases between. Germline assignment: CDR1 MDHEN and CDR2 SYDVKM. The CDR3 runs 15 residues. DNA for the CDR3: TGTGCCAGCAGTTTACCCTACGGTTCTGGAAACACCATATATTTT. Protein: CASSLPYGSGNTIYF.

This rearrangement joins TRBV27 to TRBJ2-7; perhaps TRBD1 as D (5 bases). V was shortened by 4 bases and J by 4 bases, with 11 bases between the two germline ends. Per germline, CDR1 MNHEY and CDR2 SMNVEV (reference sequence). The CDR3 consists of 13 residues. The CDR3 reads CASSSYQGYEQYF. DNA for the CDR3: TGTGCCAGCAGTTCGTACCAGGGTTACGAGCAGTACTTC.

The chain is built from TRBV25-1 and TRBJ1-1; 11 bases match TRBD1. Germline CDR1 is MGHDK and CDR2 is SYGVNS. The V and J ends lost 1 base and 4 bases, in that order; junction bases with no gene match: 2. CDR3 size: 15 residues. The CDR3 DNA follows: TGTGCCAGCAGTGAATTAGGGACAGGGGGCACTGAAGCTTTCTTT. Amino acids: CASSELGTGGTEAFF.

The CDR3 DNA reads TGTGCCAGCAGCTTAGCGCTTAGCGGGAGTATATACGAGCAGTACTTC. It yields the protein CASSLALSGSIYEQYF. This chain joins TRBV7-2 and TRBJ2-7, with 9 bases identical to TRBD2. The germline V gene encodes CDR1 SGHTA and CDR2 FQGNSA. After removal of 0 bases from V and 4 bases from J, the junction contained 7 bases not matched to a gene. The CDR3 loop spans 16 amino acids.

V usage is TRBV19 and J usage is TRBJ2-3; a possible D gene is TRBD1 (5 bases). Germline values: CDR1 LNHDA, CDR2 SQIVND (reference sequence). This CDR3 has 13 amino acids. Trimming took 9 bases from V and 4 from J, leaving 14 bases between them. CDR3 sequence: CASNIQGSDTQYF. CDR3 DNA sequence: TGTGCCAGCAATATCCAGGGTTCAGATACGCAGTATTTT.

The gene calls are TRBV27 and TRBJ2-7; TRBD2 agrees at 12 bases. The CDR3 consists of 14 residues. Trimming at V came to 8 bases and at J to 4 bases, leaving 6 bases not matched to a gene. In germline, CDR1 is MNHEY, CDR2 SMNVEV (reference sequence). CDR3 region: CASSSGRALYEQYF. Here the CDR3 DNA reads TGTGCCAGCTCTAGCGGGAGGGCCTTATACGAGCAGTACTTC.

The CDR3 region is CSASSSRSGAHEQFF. The CDR3 DNA reads as TGCAGTGCTAGTTCCTCGCGGAGTGGGGCCCATGAGCAGTTCTTC. This chain links TRBV20-1 with TRBJ2-1; TRBD1 might be the D (5 bases). The germline V and J ends were trimmed by 3 bases and 8 bases, with 20 bases remaining between them. The length of the CDR3 is 15 residues. Germline CDR1 is DFQATT and CDR2 is SNEGSKA (reference sequence).